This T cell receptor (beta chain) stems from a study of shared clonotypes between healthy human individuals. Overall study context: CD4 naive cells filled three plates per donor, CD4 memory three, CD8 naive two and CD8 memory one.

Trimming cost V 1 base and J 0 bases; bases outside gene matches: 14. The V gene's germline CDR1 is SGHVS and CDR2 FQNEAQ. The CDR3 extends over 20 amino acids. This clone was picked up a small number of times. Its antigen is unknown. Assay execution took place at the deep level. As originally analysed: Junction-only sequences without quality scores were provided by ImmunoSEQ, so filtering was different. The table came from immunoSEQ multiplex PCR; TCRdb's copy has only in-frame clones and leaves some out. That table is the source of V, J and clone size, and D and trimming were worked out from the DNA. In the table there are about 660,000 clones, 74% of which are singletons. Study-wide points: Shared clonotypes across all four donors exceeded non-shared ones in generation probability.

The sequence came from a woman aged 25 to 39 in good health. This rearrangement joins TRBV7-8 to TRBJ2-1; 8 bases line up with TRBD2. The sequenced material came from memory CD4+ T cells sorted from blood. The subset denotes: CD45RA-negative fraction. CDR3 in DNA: TGTGCCAGCAGCTTAGGAGGGCTAGCGGGCACCCTGAGCTCCTACAATGAGCAGTTCTTC. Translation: CASSLGGLAGTLSSYNEQFF.